These 25 T cell receptor beta chains came from one sample sequenced in a study of T cell repertoires in urothelial bladder cancer. Produced via immunoSEQ multiplex PCR; TCRdb's table is partial and in-frame only. Among about 6,200 clones listed, about two thirds were seen once. The sample was tumor-infiltrating cells from bladder cancer. These receptors all come from a human donor with urothelial carcinoma.

In the case of this clone: The same CDR3 is also encoded by other DNA sequences in this sample. V and J are TRBV7-2 and TRBJ1-5; D remains ambiguous. V lost 1 base and J lost 7, with 8 bases in between. The CDR3 totals 13 residues. CDR1 SGHTA and CDR2 FQGNSA come from the germline V gene. CDR3 sequence: CASSLETGQPQHF. CDR3 DNA: TGTGCCAGCAGCTTAGAGACTGGGCAGCCCCAGCATTTT. Complete variable domain (other parts from reference TRBV7-2 and TRBJ1-5): GAGVSQSPSNKVTEKGKDVELRCDPISGHTALYWYRQSLGQGLEFLIYFQGNSAPDKSGLPSDRFSAERTGGSVSTLTIQRTQQEDSAVYLCASSLETGQPQHFGDGTRLSIL.

V gene TRBV10-3 combines with J gene TRBJ2-7; a possible D gene is TRBD1 (6 bases). The CDR3 has 12 residues. Trimming removed 10 bases from V and 2 bases from J, with 12 bases in between. Germline CDR1 reads ENHRY; CDR2 reads SYGVKD. The CDR3 sequence: CATGTQAYEQYF. The DNA for the CDR3 is TGTGCCACCGGGACACAGGCCTACGAGCAGTACTTC.

The genes are TRBV18 and TRBJ2-1, with a possible D match to TRBD2 (5 bases). The CDR3 totals 13 residues. The V end was cut by 2 bases, the J end by 10 bases, with 12 bases between. CDR1 and CDR2 from the germline V gene are KGHSH and LQKENI. For the CDR3, the DNA is TGTGCCAGCTCACCAGGAGGCTCTGGAGAGCAGTTCTTC. Its protein product is CASSPGGSGEQFF.

V and J are TRBV7-9 and TRBJ1-3; the D gene is possibly TRBD1 (6 bases). Per germline, CDR1 SEHNR and CDR2 FQNEAQ (reference sequence). With 1 base removed from V and 3 bases from J, the gap between germline ends came to 7 bases. The CDR3 length is 14 residues. CDR3 sequence: CASSLGRGGNTIYF. The CDR3 bases are TGTGCCAGCAGCTTAGGCAGGGGTGGAAACACCATATATTTT.

This clone was seen once. The chain carries TRBV14 and TRBJ2-2; the match to TRBD1 covers 8 bases. Per germline, CDR1 SGHDN and CDR2 FVKESK. This CDR3 is 14 amino acids long. V trimming: 4 bases; J trimming: 5 bases; junction bases outside the gene matches: 3. For the CDR3, the DNA is TGTGCCAGCAGCCTCCGACAGGGGACCGGGGAGCTGTTTTTT. Translating it yields CASSLRQGTGELFF.

This clone came up a few times. This sequence joins TRBV6-1 and TRBJ2-7; 11 bases align to TRBD2. Germline V lookup: CDR1 MNHNS, CDR2 SASEGT. V gave up 4 bases and J gave up 3 bases; unmatched junction bases: 2. The CDR3 runs 14 residues. The CDR3 region is CASSGLAGIYEQYF. CDR3 bases: TGTGCCAGCAGTGGACTAGCGGGGATCTACGAGCAGTACTTC.

This clone was seen just once. This chain links TRBV28 with TRBJ1-1; D gene uncertain. V was clipped by 0 bases and J by 10 bases, with 12 bases between them. The CDR3 is 13 residues long. CDR1 is MDHEN and CDR2 is SYDVKM in the germline V gene. CDR3 amino acids: CASSLWQASGAFF. The DNA for the CDR3 is TGTGCCAGCAGTTTATGGCAGGCCTCGGGAGCTTTCTTT.

The chain joins TRBV28 to TRBJ1-1; a weak D match, TRBD1 (6 bases). V was pared by 6 bases and J by 4 bases, with 18 bases between. Germline CDR1 reads MDHEN; CDR2 reads SYDVKM. This CDR3 has 15 residues. CDR3 sequence (DNA): TGTGCCAGCAGCCCCCTACAGACACAGGGCACTGAAGCTTTCTTT. It translates to CASSPLQTQGTEAFF. Together with reference TRBV28 and TRBJ1-1, the CDR3 gives the full variable domain: DVKVTQSSRYLVKRTGEKVFLECVQDMDHENMFWYRQDPGLGLRLIYFSYDVKMKEKGDIPEGYSVSREKKERFSLILESASTNQTSMYLCASSPLQTQGTEAFFGQGTRLTVV.

The gene calls are TRBV5-5 and TRBJ1-1; D is perhaps TRBD1 (6 bases). The length of the CDR3 is 14 residues. Germline lookup yields CDR1 SGHKS and CDR2 YYEKEE (reference sequence). The V and J ends lost 9 bases and 3 bases respectively, with 18 bases between them. The CDR3 loop reads CATRGGLIDTEAFF. The CDR3 DNA reads TGTGCCACCCGGGGGGGCTTGATAGACACTGAAGCTTTCTTT.

The chain is built from TRBV9 and TRBJ1-5, with a tentative D call TRBD1 (5 bases). Trimming left V 0 bases short and J 6 bases short, with 10 bases between. This CDR3 is built from 14 residues. Germline lookup yields CDR1 SGDLS and CDR2 YYNGEE. The DNA of the CDR3 is TGTGCCAGCAGCGTAGGGGGGGGAAGTCAGCCCCAGCATTTT. Translated: CASSVGGGSQPQHF.

This chain uses TRBV25-1 with TRBJ2-5, with 9 positions matching TRBD1. This CDR3 contains 15 residues. Germline V gene data show CDR1 as MGHDK and CDR2 as SYGVNS. V was pared by 2 bases and J by 5 bases, with 6 bases of the junction left unmatched. The CDR3 is CASSEKGTGKETQYF. CDR3 DNA: TGTGCCAGCAGTGAAAAAGGGACAGGGAAGGAGACCCAGTACTTC.

The chain uses TRBV2 and TRBJ2-2; D uncertain. Trimming stripped 2 bases from V and 7 bases from J, with 8 bases between. The CDR3 is 13 amino acids. From germline, CDR1 is SNHLY and CDR2 FYNNEI. The CDR3 sequence is CASSERTDGELFF. The CDR3 region has the DNA TGTGCCAGCAGTGAACGTACAGACGGGGAGCTGTTTTTT.

The rearrangement links TRBV29-1 to TRBJ1-6, with D perhaps TRBD1 (5 bases). CDR1 and CDR2 from the germline V gene are SQVTM and ANQGSEA. The CDR3 runs to 13 residues. Trimming removed 4 bases from V and 7 bases from J, with 11 bases in between. CDR3 DNA sequence: TGCAGCGTTGGGACATTCAGAAATTCACCCCTCCACTTT. This gives the protein CSVGTFRNSPLHF.

This clone was observed a single time. The chain couples TRBV28 to TRBJ2-7, with 7 bases lining up with TRBD2. CDR3 length: 18 amino acids. Losses at the gene ends were 5 bases for V and 3 bases for J; bases not matched to a gene: 19. The germline V gene has CDR1 MDHEN and CDR2 SYDVKM. The CDR3 here is CASSPTLFPPGGVYEQYF. In DNA, the CDR3 is TGTGCCAGCAGTCCCACCCTTTTCCCGCCTGGGGGGGTCTACGAGCAGTACTTC.

The CDR3 here is CAISEPPVPTDTQYF. The CDR3 region has the DNA TGTGCCATCAGTGAACCACCTGTACCGACAGATACGCAGTATTTT. This rearrangement joins TRBV10-3 to TRBJ2-3; D uncertain. CDR3 size: 15 residues. From germline, CDR1 is ENHRY and CDR2 SYGVKD. Trimming stripped 3 bases from V and 3 bases from J, with 13 bases between.

This clone came up a few times. V and J are TRBV10-3 and TRBJ2-2, with D uncertain. The CDR3 spans 12 residues. Germline V gives CDR1 ENHRY, CDR2 SYGVKD. Trimming cost V 2 bases and J 7 bases, with 5 bases left between them. Written as DNA, the CDR3 is TGTGCCATCAGTGAGAAAGGCGGGGAGCTGTTTTTT. It encodes CAISEKGGELFF.

This clone was seen just once. V usage is TRBV18 and J usage is TRBJ2-5; 10 positions match TRBD2. In germline, CDR1 is KGHSH, CDR2 LQKENI. The CDR3 is made up of 18 amino acids. V was pared by 3 bases and J by 4 bases, with 14 bases of the junction left unmatched. This CDR3 is CASSPDLAGAPTRETQYF. The CDR3 DNA sequence: TGTGCCAGCTCACCTGATCTAGCGGGGGCCCCTACACGAGAGACCCAGTACTTC.

The CDR3 loop is CSVDPTGTGANVLTF. CDR3 DNA: TGCAGCGTCGACCCTACAGGGACTGGGGCCAACGTCCTGACTTTC. The genes are TRBV29-1 and TRBJ2-6; maybe TRBD1 (6 bases). This CDR3 contains 15 residues. The V gene lost 6 bases and the J gene lost 2 bases, with 14 bases spanning the gap. Looked up from germline, CDR1 is SQVTM and CDR2 is ANQGSEA.

The rearrangement uses TRBV29-1 and TRBJ2-3; D call uncertain. V lost 4 bases and J 1 base, leaving 15 bases between the germline ends. The CDR3 runs to 15 residues. Germline V gene lookup returns CDR1 SQVTM and CDR2 ANQGSEA. CDR3: CSVVSGVHGTDTQYF. The CDR3 DNA follows: TGCAGCGTTGTGTCTGGGGTCCACGGCACAGATACGCAGTATTTT.

J is TRBJ2-2 and V is TRBV15, with D possibly matching TRBD2 (5 bases). Trimming removed 0 bases at V and 4 bases at J, with 12 bases between. The CDR3 has 16 residues. Germline assignment: CDR1 LNHNV and CDR2 YYDKDF (reference sequence). The CDR3 loop is CATSREATGITGELFF. The CDR3, as DNA: TGTGCCACCAGCAGAGAAGCGACGGGGATCACCGGGGAGCTGTTTTTT.

The chain carries TRBV7-2 and TRBJ2-3, with 8 bases matching TRBD1. Germline trimming cut 4 bases from V and 4 bases from J; bases unmatched to any gene: 4. CDR1 is SGHTA and CDR2 is FQGNSA in the germline V gene. This CDR3 region has 14 residues. CDR3 sequence: CASSSRTGSDTQYF. For the CDR3, the DNA is TGTGCCAGCAGCTCCCGGACAGGGTCAGATACGCAGTATTTT. Together with reference TRBV7-2 and TRBJ2-3, the CDR3 gives the full variable domain: GAGVSQSPSNKVTEKGKDVELRCDPISGHTALYWYRQSLGQGLEFLIYFQGNSAPDKSGLPSDRFSAERTGGSVSTLTIQRTQQEDSAVYLCASSSRTGSDTQYFGPGTRLTVL.

The rearrangement uses TRBV25-1 and TRBJ2-7; D uncertain. In germline, CDR1 is MGHDK, CDR2 SYGVNS. This CDR3 comprises 12 residues. V lost 11 bases to trimming and J lost 4 bases, with 15 bases between them. CDR3 region: CAVKGPVYEQYF. CDR3 in DNA: TGTGCCGTTAAAGGGCCCGTTTACGAGCAGTACTTC.

The rearrangement uses TRBV7-2 and TRBJ2-1, with 13 bases that match TRBD2. CDR1 and CDR2 (germline): SGHTA, FQGNSA. The junction had 3 bases not matched to a gene; V was cut back by 5 bases and J by 2 bases. This CDR3 spans 16 amino acids. CDR3 in DNA: TGTGCCAGCAGCACTAGCGGGGGGGCCGCCTACAATGAGCAGTTCTTC. It encodes CASSTSGGAAYNEQFF.

The rearrangement joins TRBV4-1 to TRBJ1-2, with TRBD1 identical over 12 bases. Germline trimming cut 0 bases from V and 7 bases from J; bases unmatched to any gene: 9. CDR3 length equals 17 residues. Germline lookup yields CDR1 MGHRA and CDR2 YSYEKL. In DNA form, the CDR3 reads TGCGCCAGCAGCCAAGATTTCGGGACAGGGGGCGCGTCTGGCTACACCTTC. Translation: CASSQDFGTGGASGYTF.

This clone is labeled medium-sized. The V and J genes are TRBV27 and TRBJ2-7; no firm D call. V lost 3 bases to trimming and J lost 3 bases, with 9 bases between them. The CDR3 is 13 residues long. CDR1 and CDR2 (germline): MNHEY, SMNVEV (reference sequence). The CDR3 DNA follows: TGTGCCAGCAGTTTCCGGGCTCACTACGAGCAGTACTTC. Its translation is CASSFRAHYEQYF.